This is a list of T cell receptor beta chains from one sample in a study of T cells after yellow fever vaccination. TCRdb re-called the 5' RACE reads with MiXCR, one entry per CDR3 protein. In the table there are tens of thousands of distinct CDR3 sequences, around 7.7% of which are singletons. The sequencing here drew on CD8+ T cells sorted from PBMCs, taken on the day of the yellow fever booster vaccination. These receptors came from a man in his thirties or forties who received the YFV17D yellow fever vaccine. CDR3s include the opening cysteine and the closing phenylalanine or tryptophan. D genes are given only for firm matches. Where a row states a size, it is once, few, many or the class of an expanded clone; other rows omit it.

j_call | clone_size | v_call | d_call | cdr3_aa | cdr3_nt
TRBJ2-3 | NA | TRBV19 | NA | CASSPLGADSTDTQYF | TGTGCCAGTAGTCCCCTCGGGGCGGATAGCACAGATACGCAGTATTTT
TRBJ2-2 | once | TRBV4-2 | TRBD1 | CASSQGTGGTGELFF | TGTGCCAGCAGCCAAGGGACAGGGGGTACCGGGGAGCTGTTTTTT
TRBJ2-7 | many | TRBV28 | NA | CASSFGTTYEQYF | TGTGCCAGCAGTTTCGGGACAACCTACGAGCAGTACTTC
TRBJ2-3 | few | TRBV7-8 | NA | CASSLGVFGSVTDTQYF | TGTGCCAGCAGCTTAGGAGTATTCGGGAGTGTGACAGATACGCAGTATTTT
TRBJ1-5 | many | TRBV5-5 | NA | CASSLWPGGASQPQHF | TGTGCCAGCAGCTTGTGGCCGGGGGGCGCGAGTCAGCCCCAGCATTTT
TRBJ1-1 | few | TRBV3-1 | NA | CASSQQEGNTEAFF | TGTGCCAGCAGCCAACAGGAAGGGAACACTGAAGCTTTCTTT
TRBJ1-1 | few | TRBV29-1 | NA | CSVRVWRDEHTEAFF | TGCAGCGTTCGGGTCTGGCGGGACGAACACACTGAAGCTTTCTTT
TRBJ1-6 | NA | TRBV5-1 | NA | CASSLEGGSPLHF | TGCGCCAGCAGCTTGGAAGGGGGTTCACCCCTCCACTTT
TRBJ1-1 | few | TRBV5-1 | NA | CASSLVGRGTEAFF | TGCGCCAGCAGCTTGGTGGGGAGGGGCACTGAAGCTTTCTTT
TRBJ1-4 | NA | TRBV5-1 | TRBD1 | CASSSGQAPGEEKLFF | TGCGCCAGCAGCTCCGGACAGGCGCCCGGTGAAGAAAAACTGTTTTTT
TRBJ2-7 | many | TRBV14 | NA | CASSQTQRSGWEQYF | TGTGCCAGCAGCCAGACACAAAGGTCGGGTTGGGAGCAGTACTTC
TRBJ2-3 | few | TRBV27 | NA | CASSNNLGDTQYF | TGTGCCAGCAGCAACAATTTAGGGGATACGCAGTATTTT
TRBJ2-3 | NA | TRBV5-4 | TRBD2 | CASSLFTSGGYTQYF | TGTGCCAGCAGCTTGTTTACTAGCGGAGGGTATACGCAGTATTTT
TRBJ2-5 | NA | TRBV6-5 | NA | CASSRLGGPQETKYF | TGTGCCAGCAGTAGACTCGGGGGGCCACAAGAGACCAAGTACTTC
TRBJ2-7 | few | TRBV27 | NA | CASSFRGTFYEQYF | TGTGCCAGCAGTTTCCGGGGGACCTTCTACGAGCAGTACTTC
TRBJ2-1 | few | TRBV5-5 | NA | CASSFYRASTYNEQFF | TGTGCCAGCAGCTTCTACAGGGCTAGCACCTACAATGAGCAGTTCTTC
TRBJ2-2 | many | TRBV2 | NA | CASPGSTGELFF | TGTGCCAGCCCCGGGTCCACCGGGGAGCTGTTTTTT
TRBJ2-1 | NA | TRBV4-3 | NA | CASSQESQTSSYNEQFF | TGCGCCAGCAGCCAAGAGTCCCAAACGAGCTCCTACAATGAGCAGTTCTTC
TRBJ2-5 | NA | TRBV29-1 | NA | CSVSGGTQYF | TGCAGCGTTTCAGGAGGGACCCAGTACTTC
TRBJ2-7 | few | TRBV7-6 | TRBD2 | CASSLDSSGSYEQYF | TGTGCCAGCAGCTTAGACTCTAGCGGGAGCTACGAGCAGTACTTC
TRBJ2-7 | many | TRBV5-1 | NA | CASSLVQGYEQYF | TGCGCCAGCAGCTTGGTTCAGGGGTACGAGCAGTACTTC
TRBJ1-5 | few | TRBV4-1 | NA | CASSQGGESNQPQHF | TGCGCCAGCAGCCAAGGGGGAGAAAGCAATCAGCCCCAGCATTTT
TRBJ2-1 | NA | TRBV20-1 | NA | CSASSPLDSTSYNEQFF | TGCAGTGCTAGTTCACCCCTAGACTCGACTTCCTACAATGAGCAGTTCTTC
TRBJ1-5 | few | TRBV20-1 | NA | CSAGGQHSNQPQHF | TGCAGTGCCGGAGGGCAGCATAGCAATCAGCCCCAGCATTTT
TRBJ2-3 | few | TRBV21-1 | NA | CASSKFDGRTDTQYF | TGTGCCAGCAGCAAATTCGACGGGCGCACAGATACGCAGTATTTT
TRBJ2-2 | NA | TRBV11-2 | NA | CASSPATATGELFF | TGTGCCAGCAGCCCCGCGACCGCCACCGGGGAGCTGTTTTTT
TRBJ2-1 | few | TRBV6-1 | TRBD2 | CASSTGTSGRVLLF | TGTGCCAGCAGTACCGGGACTAGCGGGAGGGTTTTGCTCTTC
TRBJ2-1 | few | TRBV5-4 | TRBD2 | CASSLELAGGNEQFF | TGTGCCAGCAGCTTGGAACTAGCGGGAGGCAATGAGCAGTTCTTC
TRBJ2-7 | few | TRBV7-2 | NA | CASSLGALEQYF | TGTGCCAGCAGCTTAGGCGCTCTGGAGCAGTACTTC
TRBJ2-3 | NA | TRBV5-4 | TRBD2 | CASSSPGGAGDHTQYF | TGTGCCAGCAGCTCCCCGGGGGGAGCGGGAGACCATACGCAGTATTTT
TRBJ2-3 | few | TRBV9 | TRBD2 | CASSPGGRLTDTQYF | TGTGCCAGCAGCCCGGGCGGGAGGCTCACAGATACGCAGTATTTT
TRBJ2-5 | few | TRBV6-2/TRBV6-3 | NA | CASSSPGYQETQYF | TGTGCCAGCAGTTCCCCGGGATACCAAGAGACCCAGTACTTC
TRBJ2-7 | many | TRBV11-2 | NA | CASTTIVSTYEQYF | TGTGCCAGCACCACAATAGTATCGACCTACGAGCAGTACTTC
TRBJ2-7 | few | TRBV4-3 | TRBD1 | CASSPGTGASYEQYF | TGCGCCAGCAGCCCGGGGACAGGCGCATCCTACGAGCAGTACTTC
TRBJ2-7 | few | TRBV10-3 | TRBD2 | CAISEPTSGRLIYEQYF | TGTGCCATCAGTGAACCCACTAGCGGGCGTCTGATATACGAGCAGTACTTC
TRBJ1-1 | NA | TRBV2 | NA | CASSEGMNTEAFF | TGTGCCAGCAGTGAAGGAATGAACACTGAAGCTTTCTTT
TRBJ2-5 | NA | TRBV20-1 | NA | CSAGAGVQETQYF | TGCAGTGCTGGAGCAGGGGTCCAAGAGACCCAGTACTTC
TRBJ2-7 | many | TRBV28 | NA | CASSSPGTRDYEQYF | TGTGCCAGCAGTTCCCCAGGGACAAGAGACTACGAGCAGTACTTC
TRBJ1-5 | NA | TRBV19 | NA | CASSPYEVPSNQPQHF | TGTGCCAGTAGCCCCTACGAGGTCCCTAGCAATCAGCCCCAGCATTTT
TRBJ1-4 | few | TRBV12-3/TRBV12-4 | NA | CASTPDRYGEKLFF | TGTGCCAGCACCCCGGATAGGTATGGTGAAAAACTGTTTTTT
TRBJ2-2 | few | TRBV12-5 | NA | CASGLVSVVGTGELFF | TGTGCTAGTGGTTTGGTATCGGTGGTTGGCACCGGGGAGCTGTTTTTT
TRBJ2-1 | NA | TRBV7-2 | NA | CASSFGDWEQFF | TGTGCCAGCAGCTTCGGGGATTGGGAGCAGTTCTTC
TRBJ2-3 | NA | TRBV5-4 | NA | CASSLFAGTDTQYF | TGTGCCAGCAGCTTGTTTGCGGGAACAGATACGCAGTATTTT